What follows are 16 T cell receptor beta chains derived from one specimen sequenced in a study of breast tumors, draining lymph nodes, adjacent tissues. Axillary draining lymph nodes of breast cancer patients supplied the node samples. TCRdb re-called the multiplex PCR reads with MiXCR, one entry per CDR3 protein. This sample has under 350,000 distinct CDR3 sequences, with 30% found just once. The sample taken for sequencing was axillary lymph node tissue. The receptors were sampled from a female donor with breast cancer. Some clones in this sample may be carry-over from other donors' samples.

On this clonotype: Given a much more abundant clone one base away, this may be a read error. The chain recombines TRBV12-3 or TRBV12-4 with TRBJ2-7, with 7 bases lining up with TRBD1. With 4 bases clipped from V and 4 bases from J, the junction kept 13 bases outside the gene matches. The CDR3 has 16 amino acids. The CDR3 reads CASSSRGQAGGYEQYF. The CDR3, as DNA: TGTGCCAGCAGTTCTAGAGGACAGGCGGGCGGGTACGAGCAGTACTTC.

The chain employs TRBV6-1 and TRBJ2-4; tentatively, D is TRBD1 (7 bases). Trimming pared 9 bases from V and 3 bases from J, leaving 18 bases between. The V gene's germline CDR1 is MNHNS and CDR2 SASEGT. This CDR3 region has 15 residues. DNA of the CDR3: TGTGCCAGTTTCCAGGGGGGAGGAAGCAAAAACATTCAGTACTTC. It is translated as CASFQGGGSKNIQYF.

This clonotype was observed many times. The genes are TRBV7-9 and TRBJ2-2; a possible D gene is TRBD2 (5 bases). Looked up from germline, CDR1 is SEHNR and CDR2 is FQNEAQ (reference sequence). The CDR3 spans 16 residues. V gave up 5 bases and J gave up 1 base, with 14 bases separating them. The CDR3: CASSDPSGGNTGELFF. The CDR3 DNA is TGTGCCAGCAGCGATCCGAGTGGAGGGAACACCGGGGAGCTGTTTTTT.

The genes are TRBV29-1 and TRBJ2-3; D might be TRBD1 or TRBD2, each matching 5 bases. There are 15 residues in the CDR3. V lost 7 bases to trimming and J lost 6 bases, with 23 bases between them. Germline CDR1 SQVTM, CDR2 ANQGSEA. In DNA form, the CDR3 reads TGCAGCGCCAGCAGCTTTGGTCAGGGCGGGGATACGCAGTATTTT. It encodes CSASSFGQGGDTQYF.

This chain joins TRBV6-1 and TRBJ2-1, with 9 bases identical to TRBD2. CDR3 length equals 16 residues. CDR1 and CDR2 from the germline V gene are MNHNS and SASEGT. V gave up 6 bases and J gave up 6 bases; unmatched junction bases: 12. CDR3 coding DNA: TGTGCCAGCAGCCCCTCGGCGGGAGGGGGCTTCAATGAGCAGTTCTTC. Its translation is CASSPSAGGGFNEQFF.

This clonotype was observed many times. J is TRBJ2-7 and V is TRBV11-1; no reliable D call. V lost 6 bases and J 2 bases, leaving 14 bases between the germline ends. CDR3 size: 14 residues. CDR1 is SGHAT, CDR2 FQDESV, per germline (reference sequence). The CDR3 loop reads CASSRRRPPYEQYF. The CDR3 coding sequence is TGTGCCAGCAGTCGCCGGAGACCACCCTACGAGCAGTACTTC.

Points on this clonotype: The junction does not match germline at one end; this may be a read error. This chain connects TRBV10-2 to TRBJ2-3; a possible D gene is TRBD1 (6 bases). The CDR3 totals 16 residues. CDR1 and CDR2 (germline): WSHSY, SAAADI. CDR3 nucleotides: TGCGCCAGCAGTGACAAGACAGGCCTCCTCACAGATACGCAGTACTTT. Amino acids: CASSDKTGLLTDTQYF.

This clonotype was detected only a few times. CDR3 coding DNA: TGTGCCAGCAGCCAAGATCCCGGTAGGGGTGGCTACACCTTC. This gives the protein CASSQDPGRGGYTF. V and J are TRBV14 and TRBJ1-2; the D gene is possibly TRBD1 (5 bases). V shed 0 bases and J shed 7 bases, with 12 bases lying between them. There are 14 residues in the CDR3. Germline loops: CDR1 SGHDN, CDR2 FVKESK.

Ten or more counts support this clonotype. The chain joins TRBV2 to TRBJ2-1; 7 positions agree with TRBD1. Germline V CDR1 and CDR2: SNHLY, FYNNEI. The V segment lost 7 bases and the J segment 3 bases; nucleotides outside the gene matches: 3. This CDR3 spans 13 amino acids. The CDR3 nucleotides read TGTGCCAGCATGCAGGGGGTCTACAATGAGCAGTTCTTC. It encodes CASMQGVYNEQFF.

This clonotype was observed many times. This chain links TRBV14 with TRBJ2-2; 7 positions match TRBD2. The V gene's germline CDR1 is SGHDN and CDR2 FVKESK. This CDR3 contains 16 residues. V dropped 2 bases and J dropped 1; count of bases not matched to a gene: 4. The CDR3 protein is CASSQTGTKNTGELFF. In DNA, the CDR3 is TGTGCCAGCAGCCAAACCGGGACTAAGAACACCGGGGAGCTGTTTTTT.

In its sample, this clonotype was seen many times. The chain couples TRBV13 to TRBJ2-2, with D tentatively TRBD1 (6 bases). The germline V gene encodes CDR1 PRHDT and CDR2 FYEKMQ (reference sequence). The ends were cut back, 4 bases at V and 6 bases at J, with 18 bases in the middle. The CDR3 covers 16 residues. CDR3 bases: TGTGCCAGCAGCTCAGACAGGTCTAGGGGATCCGGGGAGCTGTTTTTT. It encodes CASSSDRSRGSGELFF.

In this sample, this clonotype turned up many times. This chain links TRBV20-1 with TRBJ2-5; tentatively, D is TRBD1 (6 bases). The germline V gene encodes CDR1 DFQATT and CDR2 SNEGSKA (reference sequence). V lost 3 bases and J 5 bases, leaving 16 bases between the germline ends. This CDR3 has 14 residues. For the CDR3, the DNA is TGCAGTGCTAGCGCCCACAGGGTCGGGGAGACCCAGTACTTC. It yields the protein CSASAHRVGETQYF.

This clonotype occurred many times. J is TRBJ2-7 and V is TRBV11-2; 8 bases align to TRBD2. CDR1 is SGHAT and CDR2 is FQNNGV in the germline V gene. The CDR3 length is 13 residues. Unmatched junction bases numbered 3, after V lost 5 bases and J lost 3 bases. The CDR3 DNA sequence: TGTGCCAGCAGCCGGGGGGGGGTCTACGAGCAGTACTTC. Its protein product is CASSRGGVYEQYF. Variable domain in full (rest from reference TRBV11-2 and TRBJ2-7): EAGVAQSPRYKIIEKRQSVAFWCNPISGHATLYWYQQILGQGPKLLIQFQNNGVVDDSQLPKDRFSAERLKGVDSTLKIQPAKLEDSAVYLCASSRGGVYEQYFGPGTRLTVT.

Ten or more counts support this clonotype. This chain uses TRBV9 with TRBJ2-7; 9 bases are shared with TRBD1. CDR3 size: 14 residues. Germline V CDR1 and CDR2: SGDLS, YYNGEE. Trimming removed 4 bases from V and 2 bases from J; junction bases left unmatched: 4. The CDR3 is CASSPRTGAYEQYF. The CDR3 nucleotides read TGTGCCAGCAGCCCCCGGACAGGGGCCTACGAGCAGTACTTC.

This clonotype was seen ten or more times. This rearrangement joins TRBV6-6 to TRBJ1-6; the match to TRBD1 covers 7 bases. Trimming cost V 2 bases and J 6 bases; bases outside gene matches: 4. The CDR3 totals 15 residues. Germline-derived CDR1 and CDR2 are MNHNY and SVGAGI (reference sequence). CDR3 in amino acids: CASSYRGTVNSPLHF. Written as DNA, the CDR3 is TGTGCCAGCAGTTACAGAGGGACAGTTAATTCACCCCTCCACTTT.

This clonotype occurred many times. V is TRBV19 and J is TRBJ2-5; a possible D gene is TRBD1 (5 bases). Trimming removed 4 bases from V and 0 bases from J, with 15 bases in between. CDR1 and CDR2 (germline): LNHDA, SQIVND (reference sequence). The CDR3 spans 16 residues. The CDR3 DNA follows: TGTGCCAGTAGTAGCCCCCCGTCAGGGTACCAAGAGACCCAGTACTTC. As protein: CASSSPPSGYQETQYF.